Following are 10 T cell receptor beta chains from one sample sequenced in a study of T-cell memory formation after mild COVID-19. TCRdb analysed the 5' RACE reads with MiXCR anew, one entry per CDR3 protein. The sample holds 470,000 or so distinct CDR3 sequences, around 27% seen once. The sequenced sample was PBMCs or a T cell subset sorted from them (not recorded which). All receptors derive from an adult woman who had mild COVID-19 (a few samples of this study predate the infection). Cell type and time point are not known.

The genes are TRBV4-1 and TRBJ2-1; 9 bases are a match to TRBD1. CDR1 is MGHRA, CDR2 YSYEKL, per germline. The length of the CDR3 is 16 residues. V trimming: 2 bases; J trimming: 6 bases; junction bases outside the gene matches: 8. The CDR3 region is CASSQRPGQGSNEQFF. Written as DNA, the CDR3 is TGCGCCAGCAGCCAAAGGCCGGGACAGGGCTCCAATGAGCAGTTCTTC.

This clonotype was observed a few times. This chain uses TRBV10-3 with TRBJ2-7, with 10 positions matching TRBD2. This CDR3 is 16 amino acids long. CDR1 and CDR2 from the germline V gene are ENHRY and SYGVKD. Trimming took 4 bases from V and 1 from J; bases not matched to a gene: 7. This CDR3 reads CAISGYLAGESYEQYF. In DNA form, the CDR3 reads TGTGCCATCAGTGGATATCTAGCGGGAGAGTCCTACGAGCAGTACTTC.

The chain employs TRBV20-1 and TRBJ2-4; D uncertain. CDR1 is DFQATT, CDR2 SNEGSKA, per germline (reference sequence). CDR3 length equals 12 residues. V shed 0 bases and J shed 6 bases, with 6 bases lying between them. For the CDR3, the DNA is TGCAGTGCTAGAGATCTCGCAAACATTCAGTACTTC. It is translated as CSARDLANIQYF.

This clonotype has just a few counts. This sequence joins TRBV4-3 and TRBJ2-1, with D perhaps matching TRBD2 (6 bases). The germline V gene encodes CDR1 LGHNA and CDR2 YSLEER. V dropped 4 bases and J dropped 8 bases, with 15 bases sitting between them. The length of the CDR3 is 14 residues. CDR3 nucleotide sequence: TGCGCCAGCAGCCGACGGGAGATTGGTCATGAGCAGTTCTTC. Translating it yields CASSRREIGHEQFF.

The J gene is TRBJ2-7, the V gene TRBV5-5; tentative D call: TRBD1 (6 bases). Trimming shortened V by 3 bases and J by 0 bases, and 16 bases separated the two germline ends. The CDR3 is made up of 16 amino acids. Looked up from germline, CDR1 is SGHKS and CDR2 is YYEKEE (reference sequence). The CDR3 protein is CASSSSWDISSYEQYF. The CDR3 nucleotides read TGTGCCAGCAGCTCCTCGTGGGACATTAGCTCCTACGAGCAGTACTTC.

Only a few counts were recorded for this clonotype. The rearrangement links TRBV5-1 to TRBJ2-5, with TRBD1 identical over 9 bases. Germline-derived CDR1 and CDR2 are SGHRS and YFSETQ. The trim removed 1 base at V and 4 bases at J, leaving 8 bases unmatched. This CDR3 has 16 residues. CDR3 sequence reads: CASSLYGTGTPETQYF. DNA for the CDR3: TGCGCCAGCAGCTTGTACGGGACAGGGACGCCAGAGACCCAGTACTTC. Supplemented by reference TRBV5-1 and TRBJ2-5, the full variable domain reads KAGVTQTPRYLIKTRGQQVTLSCSPISGHRSVSWYQQTPGQGLQFLFEYFSETQRNKGNFPGRFSGRQFSNSRSEMNVSTLELGDSALYLCASSLYGTGTPETQYFGPGTRLLVL.

This clonotype appeared a single time. The chain combines TRBV2 with TRBJ1-2, with 7 bases that match TRBD1. After removal of 5 bases from V and 3 bases from J, the junction contained 12 bases not matched to a gene. Germline-derived CDR1 and CDR2 are SNHLY and FYNNEI. The CDR3 sequence is 16 residues long. CDR3 nucleotides: TGTGCCAGCAGTATCGGACAGGTCGCGAGGTACTATGGCTACACCTTC. Translated: CASSIGQVARYYGYTF.

The chain joins TRBV6-5 to TRBJ2-3, with D possibly matching TRBD2 (6 bases). Germline CDR1 MNHEY, CDR2 SVGAGI. The CDR3 contains 15 residues. Trimming took 6 bases from V and 2 from J, leaving 15 bases between them. Written as DNA, the CDR3 is TGTGCCAGCAGCCGCGGGGACTCTGACACAGATACGCAGTATTTT. Its protein product is CASSRGDSDTDTQYF.

This rearrangement joins TRBV19 to TRBJ2-7; D remains ambiguous. Deletions cut 7 bases from V and 4 bases from J, with 11 bases between. Germline loops: CDR1 LNHDA, CDR2 SQIVND (reference sequence). This CDR3 region has 12 residues. The CDR3 nucleotides read TGTGCCAGTATGGACGTTCGTTACGAGCAGTACTTC. It specifies CASMDVRYEQYF. Combining the CDR3 with reference TRBV19 and TRBJ2-7 gives the whole variable domain DGGITQSPKYLFRKEGQNVTLSCEQNLNHDAMYWYRQDPGQGLRLIYYSQIVNDFQKGDIAEGYSVSREKKESFPLTVTSAQKNPTAFYLCASMDVRYEQYFGPGTRLTVT.

The CDR3 DNA reads TGTGCCAGCTCACCACCCCTAAGGACTACCCGGGACTACAATGAGCAGTTCTTC. This translates into CASSPPLRTTRDYNEQFF. The chain employs TRBV18 and TRBJ2-1; perhaps TRBD2 as D (6 bases). The CDR3 runs 18 residues. Trimming shortened V by 0 bases and J by 3 bases, and 18 bases separated the two germline ends. CDR1 is KGHSH, CDR2 LQKENI, per germline.